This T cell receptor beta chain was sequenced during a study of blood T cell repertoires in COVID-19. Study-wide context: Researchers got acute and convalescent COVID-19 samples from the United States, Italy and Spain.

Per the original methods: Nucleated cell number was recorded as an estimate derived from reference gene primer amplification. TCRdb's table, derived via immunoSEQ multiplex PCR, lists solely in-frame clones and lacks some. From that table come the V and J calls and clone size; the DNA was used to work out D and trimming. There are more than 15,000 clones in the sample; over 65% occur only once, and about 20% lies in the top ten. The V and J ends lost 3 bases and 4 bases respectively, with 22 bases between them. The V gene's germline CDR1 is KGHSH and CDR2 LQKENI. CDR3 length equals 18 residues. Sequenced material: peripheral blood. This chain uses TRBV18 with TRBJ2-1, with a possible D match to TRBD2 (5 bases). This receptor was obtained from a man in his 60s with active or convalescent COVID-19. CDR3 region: CASSPLPSGGGGYNEQFF. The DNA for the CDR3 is TGTGCCAGCTCACCGCTCCCGTCAGGAGGAGGTGGGTACAATGAGCAGTTCTTC.